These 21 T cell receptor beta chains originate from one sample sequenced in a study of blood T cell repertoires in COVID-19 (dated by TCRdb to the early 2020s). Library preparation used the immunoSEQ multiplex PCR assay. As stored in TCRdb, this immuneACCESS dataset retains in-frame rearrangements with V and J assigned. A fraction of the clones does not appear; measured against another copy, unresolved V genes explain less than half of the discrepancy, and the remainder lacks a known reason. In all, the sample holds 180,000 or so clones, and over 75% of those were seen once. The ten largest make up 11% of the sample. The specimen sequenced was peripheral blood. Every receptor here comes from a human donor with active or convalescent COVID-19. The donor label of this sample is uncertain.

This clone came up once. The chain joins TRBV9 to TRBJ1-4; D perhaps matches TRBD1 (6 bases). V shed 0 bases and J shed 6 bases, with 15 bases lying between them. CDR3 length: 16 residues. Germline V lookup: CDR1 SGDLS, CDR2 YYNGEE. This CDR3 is CASSVAPQTGYEKLFF. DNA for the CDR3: TGTGCCAGCAGCGTAGCCCCCCAGACAGGATATGAAAAACTGTTTTTT.

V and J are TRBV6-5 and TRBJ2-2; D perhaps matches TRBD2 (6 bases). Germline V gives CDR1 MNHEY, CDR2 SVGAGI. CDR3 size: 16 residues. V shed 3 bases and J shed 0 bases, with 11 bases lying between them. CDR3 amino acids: CASSYGGVANTGELFF. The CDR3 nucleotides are TGTGCCAGCAGTTATGGCGGGGTCGCGAACACCGGGGAGCTGTTTTTT.

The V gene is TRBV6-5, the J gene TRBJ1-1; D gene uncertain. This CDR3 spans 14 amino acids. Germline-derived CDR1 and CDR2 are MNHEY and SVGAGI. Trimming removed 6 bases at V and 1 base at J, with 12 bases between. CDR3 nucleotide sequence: TGTGCCAGCAGCCCCACAGTGCCGAACACTGAAGCTTTCTTT. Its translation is CASSPTVPNTEAFF.

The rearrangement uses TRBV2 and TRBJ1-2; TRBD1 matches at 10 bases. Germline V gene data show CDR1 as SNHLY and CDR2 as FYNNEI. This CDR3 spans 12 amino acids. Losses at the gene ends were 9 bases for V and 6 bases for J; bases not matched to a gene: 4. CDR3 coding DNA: TGTGCCAGAGCCGGGACAGGGGATGGCTACACCTTC. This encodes CARAGTGDGYTF.

The CDR3 protein is CATRTGLQIYNEQFF. The CDR3 region has the DNA TGTGCCACCCGGACAGGTCTACAAATTTACAATGAGCAGTTCTTC. The chain employs TRBV15 and TRBJ2-1; 7 nucleotides line up with TRBD1. Unmatched junction bases numbered 11, after V lost 8 bases and J lost 4 bases. CDR3 length equals 15 residues. Germline V gene sequence: CDR1 LNHNV, CDR2 YYDKDF (reference sequence).

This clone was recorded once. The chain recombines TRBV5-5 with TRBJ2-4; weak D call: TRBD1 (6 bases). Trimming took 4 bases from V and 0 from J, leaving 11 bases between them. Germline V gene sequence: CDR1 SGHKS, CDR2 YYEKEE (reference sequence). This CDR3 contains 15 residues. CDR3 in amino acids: CASSLQGLAKNIQYF. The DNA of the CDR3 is TGTGCCAGCAGCCTACAGGGTCTAGCCAAAAACATTCAGTACTTC.

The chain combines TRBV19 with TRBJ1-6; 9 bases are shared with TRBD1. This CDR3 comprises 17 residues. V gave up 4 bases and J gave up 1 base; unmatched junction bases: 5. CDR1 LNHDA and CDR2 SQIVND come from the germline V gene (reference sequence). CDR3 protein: CASSTKTGGSYNSPLHF. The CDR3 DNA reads TGTGCCAGTAGTACAAAGACAGGGGGGTCCTATAATTCACCCCTCCACTTT.

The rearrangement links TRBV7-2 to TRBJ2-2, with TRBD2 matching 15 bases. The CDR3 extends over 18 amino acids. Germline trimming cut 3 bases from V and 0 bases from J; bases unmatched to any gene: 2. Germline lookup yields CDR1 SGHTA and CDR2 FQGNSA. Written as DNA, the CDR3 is TGTGCCAGCAGCTTTGGGACTAGCGGGGGGTCGAACACCGGGGAGCTGTTTTTT. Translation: CASSFGTSGGSNTGELFF.

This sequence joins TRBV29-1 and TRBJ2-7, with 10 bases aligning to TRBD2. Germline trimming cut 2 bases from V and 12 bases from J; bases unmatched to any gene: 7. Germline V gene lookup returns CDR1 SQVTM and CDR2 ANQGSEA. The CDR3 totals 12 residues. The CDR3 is CSVESQRGGVYF. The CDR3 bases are TGCAGCGTTGAAAGCCAGCGGGGGGGCGTGTACTTC.

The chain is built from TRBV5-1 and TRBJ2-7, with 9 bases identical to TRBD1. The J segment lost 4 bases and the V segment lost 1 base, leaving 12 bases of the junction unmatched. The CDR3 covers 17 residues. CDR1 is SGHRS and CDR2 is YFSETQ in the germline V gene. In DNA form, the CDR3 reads TGCGCCAGCAGCTTGTCGGTTTCCGGGACAGGGACTTACGAGCAGTACTTC. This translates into CASSLSVSGTGTYEQYF.

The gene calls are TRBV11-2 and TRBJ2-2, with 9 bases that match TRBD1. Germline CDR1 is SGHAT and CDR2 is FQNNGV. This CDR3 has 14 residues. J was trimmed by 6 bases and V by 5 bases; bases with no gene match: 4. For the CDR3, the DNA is TGTGCCAGCAGCAAAAGACAGGGGGCCGGGGAGCTGTTTTTT. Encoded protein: CASSKRQGAGELFF.

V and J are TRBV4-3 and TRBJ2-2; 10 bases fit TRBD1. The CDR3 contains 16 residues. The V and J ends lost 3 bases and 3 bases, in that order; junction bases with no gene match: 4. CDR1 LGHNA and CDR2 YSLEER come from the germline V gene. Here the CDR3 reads CASSHEGQGHTGELFF. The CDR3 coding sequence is TGCGCCAGCAGCCATGAGGGACAGGGGCACACCGGGGAGCTGTTTTTT.

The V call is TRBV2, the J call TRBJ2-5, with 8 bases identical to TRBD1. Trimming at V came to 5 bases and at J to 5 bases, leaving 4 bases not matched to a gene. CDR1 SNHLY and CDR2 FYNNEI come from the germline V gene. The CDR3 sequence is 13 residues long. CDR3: CASSRQGRETQYF. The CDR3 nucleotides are TGTGCCAGCAGTCGACAGGGGAGGGAGACCCAGTACTTC.

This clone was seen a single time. CDR3 in DNA: TGTGCCAGCAGCGCAGGGTTGTCCTACGAGCAGTACTTC. Translating gives CASSAGLSYEQYF. The chain links TRBV9 to TRBJ2-7; possibly TRBD1 for D (5 bases). The germline gives CDR1 SGDLS, CDR2 YYNGEE. V lost 3 bases and J lost 1, with 8 bases in between. This CDR3 is 13 amino acids long.

The CDR3 DNA reads as TGCGCCAGCAGTGAGTCGTGGACAACCTCCCCAATCACCGGGGAGCTGTTTTTT. Amino acid sequence: CASSESWTTSPITGELFF. The V gene is TRBV10-2, the J gene TRBJ2-2, with D possibly TRBD1 on 5 matching bases. The CDR3 is 18 residues long. The germline V gene has CDR1 WSHSY and CDR2 SAAADI. V shed 0 bases and J shed 4 bases, with 18 bases lying between them.

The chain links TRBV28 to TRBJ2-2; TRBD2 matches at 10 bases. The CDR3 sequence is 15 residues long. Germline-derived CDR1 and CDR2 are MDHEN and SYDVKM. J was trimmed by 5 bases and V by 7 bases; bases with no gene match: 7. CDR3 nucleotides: TGTGCCAGCATCAAGCTAGCGGGAGTGACCGGGGAGCTGTTTTTT. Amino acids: CASIKLAGVTGELFF.

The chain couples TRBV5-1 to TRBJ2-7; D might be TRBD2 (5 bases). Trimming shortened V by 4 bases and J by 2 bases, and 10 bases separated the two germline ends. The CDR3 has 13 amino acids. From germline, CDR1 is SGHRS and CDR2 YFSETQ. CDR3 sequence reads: CASSREPAYEQYF. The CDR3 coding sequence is TGCGCCAGCAGCCGGGAACCCGCCTACGAGCAGTACTTC.

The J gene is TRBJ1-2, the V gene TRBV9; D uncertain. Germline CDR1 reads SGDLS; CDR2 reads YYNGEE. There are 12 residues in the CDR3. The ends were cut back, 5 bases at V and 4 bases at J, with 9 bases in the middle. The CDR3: CASRRGIYGYTF. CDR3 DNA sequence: TGTGCCAGCAGGCGGGGTATCTATGGCTACACCTTC.

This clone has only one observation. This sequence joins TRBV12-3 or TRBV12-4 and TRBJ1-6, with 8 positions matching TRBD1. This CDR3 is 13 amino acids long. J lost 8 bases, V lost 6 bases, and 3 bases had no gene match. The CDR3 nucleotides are TGTGCCAGCAGACGACAGGGGTATTCACCCCTCCACTTT. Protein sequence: CASRRQGYSPLHF.

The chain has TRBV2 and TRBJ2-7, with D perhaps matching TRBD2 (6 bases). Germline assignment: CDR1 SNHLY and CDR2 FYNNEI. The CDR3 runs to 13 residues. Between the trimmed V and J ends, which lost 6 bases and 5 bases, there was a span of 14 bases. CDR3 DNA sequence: TGTGCCAGCAGCCTCTCCCTAGCGAACGAGCAGTACTTC. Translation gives CASSLSLANEQYF. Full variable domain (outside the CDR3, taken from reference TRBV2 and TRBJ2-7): EPEVTQTPSHQVTQMGQEVILRCVPISNHLYFYWYRQILGQKVEFLVSFYNNEISEKSEIFDDQFSVERPDGSNFTLKIRSTKLEDSAMYFCASSLSLANEQYFGPGTRLTVT.

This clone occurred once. The CDR3 loop reads CASSFILGTGTGELFF. The CDR3 bases are TGCGCCAGCAGCTTCATTCTCGGGACAGGGACCGGGGAGCTGTTTTTT. This rearrangement joins TRBV5-1 to TRBJ2-2; TRBD1 aligns across 9 bases. Germline V gene sequence: CDR1 SGHRS, CDR2 YFSETQ. The V gene end was trimmed by 2 bases and the J gene end by 5 bases; junction bases not matched to a gene: 7. The CDR3 totals 16 residues. The full variable domain, rest sourced from reference TRBV5-1 and TRBJ2-2, is KAGVTQTPRYLIKTRGQQVTLSCSPISGHRSVSWYQQTPGQGLQFLFEYFSETQRNKGNFPGRFSGRQFSNSRSEMNVSTLELGDSALYLCASSFILGTGTGELFFGEGSRLTVL.